Sequencing of this T cell receptor beta chain was carried out in a study of blood T cell repertoires in COVID-19. Turning to the study itself: Some COVID-19 samples were acute and others convalescent; all came from the United States, Italy and Spain. The cDNA or gDNA used as material had been derived from T cells, B-cell-depleted T cells, or PBMCs.

In the authors' workflow: Estimates of nucleated cell counts were drawn from the amplification of reference gene primers. Sequenced by immunoSEQ multiplex PCR; TCRdb stores in-frame clones only, minus some. The V and J calls and the clone size are those of that table, but D and trimming were determined from the DNA. The top ten hold roughly 2% of the sample, which has about 97,000 clones, around nine tenths seen once. V shed 3 bases and J 4 bases; nucleotides not matched to a gene: 10. Germline V gives CDR1 LNHDA, CDR2 SQIVND (reference sequence). The CDR3 consists of 16 residues. V gene TRBV19 combines with J gene TRBJ2-7, with TRBD2 matching 9 bases. Sequencing was carried out using peripheral blood. The sequence came from a man aged 45 to 65 with active COVID-19. The CDR3 here is CASSIRPGLAGYEQYF. DNA for the CDR3: TGTGCCAGTAGTATTAGACCGGGACTAGCTGGGTACGAGCAGTACTTC.